The present entry profiles one TCR beta chain with its context. The sample is drawn from a study of blood T cells in healthy people across ages. A second 7 to 11 cycle PCR used barcoded and J-beta primers. From the 5' RACE reads, TCRdb called clonotypes with MiXCR, one entry per CDR3 protein. The sample shows roughly 1.9 million distinct CDR3 sequences, approximately 40% of them seen only once. The receptor was isolated from a human donor in good health. Sequences were obtained from blood.

CDR3 residues: CSARDPRRGGPYYGYTF. CDR3 bases: TGCAGTGCTAGAGACCCGAGGCGGGGGGGCCCCTACTATGGCTACACCTTC. This chain joins TRBV20-1 and TRBJ1-2; D might be TRBD1 (6 bases). CDR3 length: 17 residues. Trimming took off 0 bases at V and 3 bases at J, with 20 bases between the two ends. The V gene's germline CDR1 is DFQATT and CDR2 SNEGSKA (reference sequence).